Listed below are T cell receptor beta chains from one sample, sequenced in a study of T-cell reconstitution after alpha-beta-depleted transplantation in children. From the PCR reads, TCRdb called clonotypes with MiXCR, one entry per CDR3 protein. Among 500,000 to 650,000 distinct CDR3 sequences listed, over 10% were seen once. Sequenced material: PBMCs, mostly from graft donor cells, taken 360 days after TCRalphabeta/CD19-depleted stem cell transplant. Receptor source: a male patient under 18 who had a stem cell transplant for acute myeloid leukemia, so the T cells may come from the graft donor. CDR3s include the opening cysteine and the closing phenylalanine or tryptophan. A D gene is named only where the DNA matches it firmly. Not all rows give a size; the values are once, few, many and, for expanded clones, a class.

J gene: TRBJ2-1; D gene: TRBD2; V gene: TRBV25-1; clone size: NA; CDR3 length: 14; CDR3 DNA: TGTGCCAGCAGAACGGGTGGACTAGCGCATGAGCAGTTCTTC; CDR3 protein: CASRTGGLAHEQFF
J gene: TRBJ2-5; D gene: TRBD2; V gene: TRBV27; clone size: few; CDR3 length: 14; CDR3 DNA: TGTGCCAGCAGTACTTACTCGGGGGGGGAGACCCAGTACTTC; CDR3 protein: CASSTYSGGETQYF
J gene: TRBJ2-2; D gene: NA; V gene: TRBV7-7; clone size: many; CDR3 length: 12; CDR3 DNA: TGTGCTAGCAGCTTCAGCACCGGGGAGCTGTTTTTT; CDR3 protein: CASSFSTGELFF
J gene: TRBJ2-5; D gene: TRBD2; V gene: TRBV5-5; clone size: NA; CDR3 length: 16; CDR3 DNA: TGTGCCAGCAGCCAACCGGGACTAGCGTTTCGGTGGGCCCAGTACTTC; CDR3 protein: CASSQPGLAFRWAQYF
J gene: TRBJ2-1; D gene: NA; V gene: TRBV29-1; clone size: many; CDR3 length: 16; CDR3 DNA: TGCAGCGTTGAAGGTGGAGCGGGTGGAAGTGTAAATGAGCAGTTCTTC; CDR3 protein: CSVEGGAGGSVNEQFF
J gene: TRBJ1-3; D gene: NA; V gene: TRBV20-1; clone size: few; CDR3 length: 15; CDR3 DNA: TGCAGTGCTCCAAGGACGGACCGCTCTGGAAACACCATATATTTT; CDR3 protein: CSAPRTDRSGNTIYF
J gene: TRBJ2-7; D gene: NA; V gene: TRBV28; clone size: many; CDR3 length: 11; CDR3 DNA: TGTGCCAGCAGAACAGTCTACGAGCAGTACTTC; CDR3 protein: CASRTVYEQYF
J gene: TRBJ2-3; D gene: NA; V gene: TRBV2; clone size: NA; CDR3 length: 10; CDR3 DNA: TGTGCCAGCAGTGAAGTTAACCTCCGTTTT; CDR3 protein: CASSEVNLRF
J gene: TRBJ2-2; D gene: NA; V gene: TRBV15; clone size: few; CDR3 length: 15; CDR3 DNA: TGTGCCACCAGAGTCGATAGAGCCGGCACCGGGGAGCTGTTTTTT; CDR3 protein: CATRVDRAGTGELFF
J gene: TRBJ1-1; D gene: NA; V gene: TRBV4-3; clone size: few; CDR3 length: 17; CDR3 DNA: TGCGCCAGCAGCCAAGAAAGGATCGGAACCAGAAACACTGAAGCTTTCTTT; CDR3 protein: CASSQERIGTRNTEAFF
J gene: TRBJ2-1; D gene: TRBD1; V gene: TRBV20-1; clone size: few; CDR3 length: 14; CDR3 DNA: TGCAGTGCTGAGGACAGGAGCTCCTACAATGAGCAGTTCTTC; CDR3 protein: CSAEDRSSYNEQFF
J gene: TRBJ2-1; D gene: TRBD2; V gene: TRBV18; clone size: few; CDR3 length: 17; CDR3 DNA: TGTGCCAGCTCACCCCCCCTAGCGGGAGGGGCGGGCAATGAGCAGTTCTTC; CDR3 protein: CASSPPLAGGAGNEQFF
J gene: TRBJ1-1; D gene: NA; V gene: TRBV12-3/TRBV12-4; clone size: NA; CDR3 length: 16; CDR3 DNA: TGTGCCAGCAGCCCTTACCACGGGACGGTGAACACTGAAGCTTTCTTT; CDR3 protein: CASSPYHGTVNTEAFF
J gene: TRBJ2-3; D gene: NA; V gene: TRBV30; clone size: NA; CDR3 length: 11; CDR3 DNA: TGTGCCTGGACTGAGACAGATACGCAGTATTTT; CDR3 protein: CAWTETDTQYF
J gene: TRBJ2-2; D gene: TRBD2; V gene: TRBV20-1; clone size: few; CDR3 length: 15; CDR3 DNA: TGCAGTGCTAGAGGGCTAGCGGGAGAGACCGGGGAGCTGTTTTTT; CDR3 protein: CSARGLAGETGELFF
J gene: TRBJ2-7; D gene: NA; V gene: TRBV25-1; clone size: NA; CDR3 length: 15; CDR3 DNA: TGTGCCAGCAGTGATCACAGGGCCAGCTCCTACGAGCAGTACTTC; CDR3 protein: CASSDHRASSYEQYF
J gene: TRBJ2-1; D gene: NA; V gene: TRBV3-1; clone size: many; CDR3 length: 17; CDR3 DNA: TGTGCCAGCAGCCACCCCTTAGGGACGGACTCCTACAATGAGCAGTTCTTC; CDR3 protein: CASSHPLGTDSYNEQFF
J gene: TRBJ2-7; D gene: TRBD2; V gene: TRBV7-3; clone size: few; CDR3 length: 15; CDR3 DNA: TGTGCCAGCAGCCAGGGACTAGCGGGCCACCGCGAGCAGTACTTC; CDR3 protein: CASSQGLAGHREQYF
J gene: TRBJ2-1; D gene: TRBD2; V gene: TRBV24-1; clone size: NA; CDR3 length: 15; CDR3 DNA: TGTGCCACCAGTGATGTAGCGGGGTTCTACAATGAGCAGTTCTTC; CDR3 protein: CATSDVAGFYNEQFF
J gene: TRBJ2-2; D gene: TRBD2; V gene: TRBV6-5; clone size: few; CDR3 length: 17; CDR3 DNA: TGTGCCAGCAGTTACTCGAAACTAGCGGGGAACACCGGGGAGCTGTTTTTT; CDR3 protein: CASSYSKLAGNTGELFF
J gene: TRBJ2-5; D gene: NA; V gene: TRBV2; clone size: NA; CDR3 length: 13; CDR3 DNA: TGTGCCAGCAGGTCCGGGGTTGAGGAGACCCAGTACTTC; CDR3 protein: CASRSGVEETQYF
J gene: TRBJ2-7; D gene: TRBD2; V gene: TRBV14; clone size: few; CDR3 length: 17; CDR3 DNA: TGTGCCAGCAGCCAAGATGGGGAGGGACTAGTTTCCTACGAGCAGTACTTC; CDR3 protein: CASSQDGEGLVSYEQYF
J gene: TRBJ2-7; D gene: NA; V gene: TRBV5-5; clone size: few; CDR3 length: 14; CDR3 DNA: TGTGCCAGCAGCTTGTTCGGGTTAGTCTACGAGCAGTACTTC; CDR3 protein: CASSLFGLVYEQYF
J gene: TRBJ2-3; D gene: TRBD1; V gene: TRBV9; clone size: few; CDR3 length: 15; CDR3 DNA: TGTGCCAGCAGCGCGCGTCCCGGGACAGGGGATACGCAGTATTTT; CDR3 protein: CASSARPGTGDTQYF
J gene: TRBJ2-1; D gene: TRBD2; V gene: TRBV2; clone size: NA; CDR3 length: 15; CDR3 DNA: TGTGCCACCGCTCGGGACCTCGGGAGGAACAATGAGCAGTTCTTC; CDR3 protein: CATARDLGRNNEQFF
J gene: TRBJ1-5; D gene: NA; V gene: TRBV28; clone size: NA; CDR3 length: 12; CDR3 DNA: TGTGCCAGCAGCGAAACCAATCAGCCCCAGCATTTT; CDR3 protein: CASSETNQPQHF
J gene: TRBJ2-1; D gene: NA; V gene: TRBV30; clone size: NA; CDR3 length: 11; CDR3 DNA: TGTGCCTGGAGTGTTGGAAGCGAGCAGTTCTTC; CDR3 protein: CAWSVGSEQFF
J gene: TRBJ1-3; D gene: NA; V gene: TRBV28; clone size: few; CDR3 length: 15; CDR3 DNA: TGTGCCAGCAGTTTCGACGTGAGCTCTGGAAACACCATATATTTT; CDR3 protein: CASSFDVSSGNTIYF
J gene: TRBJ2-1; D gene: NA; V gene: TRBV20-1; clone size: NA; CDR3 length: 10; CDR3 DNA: TGCAGTGCTAATTATTATGAGCAGTTCTTC; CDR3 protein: CSANYYEQFF
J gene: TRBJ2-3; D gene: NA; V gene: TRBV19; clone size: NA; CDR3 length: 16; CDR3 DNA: TGTGCCAGTAGTATTCTTCCAGGCGGGAGCACAGATACGCAGTATTTT; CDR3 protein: CASSILPGGSTDTQYF
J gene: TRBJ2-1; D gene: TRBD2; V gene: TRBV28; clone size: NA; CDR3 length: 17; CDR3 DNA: TGTGCCAGCAGTTTTTCCCCGATGATAGCGGGGAACAATGAGCAGTTCTTC; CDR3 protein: CASSFSPMIAGNNEQFF
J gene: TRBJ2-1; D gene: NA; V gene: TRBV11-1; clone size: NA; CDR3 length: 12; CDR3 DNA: TGTGCCAGCAGCTTAGCGGGGCGGGAGCAGTTCTTC; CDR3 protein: CASSLAGREQFF
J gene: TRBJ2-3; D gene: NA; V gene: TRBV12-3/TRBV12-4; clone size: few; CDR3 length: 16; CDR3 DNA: TGTGCCAGCAGTTCCCCGGGGACTTCGAACACAGATACGCAGTATTTT; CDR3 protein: CASSSPGTSNTDTQYF
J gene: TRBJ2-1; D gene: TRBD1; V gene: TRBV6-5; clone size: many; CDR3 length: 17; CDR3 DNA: TGTGCCAGCAGTTACTCTTTGACAGGGGCCTCCTACAATGAGCAGTTCTTC; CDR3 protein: CASSYSLTGASYNEQFF
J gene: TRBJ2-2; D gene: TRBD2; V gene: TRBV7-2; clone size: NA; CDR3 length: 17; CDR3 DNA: TGTGCCAGCAGCTTAAGGGCGGGAGGACGTTTCACCGGGGAGCTGTTTTTT; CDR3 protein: CASSLRAGGRFTGELFF
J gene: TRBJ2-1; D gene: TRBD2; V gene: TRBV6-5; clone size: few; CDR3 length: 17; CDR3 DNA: TGTGCCAGCAGTTCCACAACGGGACTAGCCACGTTCAATGAGCAGTTCTTC; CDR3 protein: CASSSTTGLATFNEQFF
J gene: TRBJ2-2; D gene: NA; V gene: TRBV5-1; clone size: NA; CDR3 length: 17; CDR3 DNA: TGCGCCAGCAGCCTTGGTATTGGACTACCGAACACCGGGGAGCTGTTTTTT; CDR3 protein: CASSLGIGLPNTGELFF
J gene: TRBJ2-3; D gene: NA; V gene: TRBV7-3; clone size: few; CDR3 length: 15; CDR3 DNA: TGTGCCAGCAGCTATTCTCTTGATAGAGCAGATACGCAGTATTTT; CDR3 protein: CASSYSLDRADTQYF
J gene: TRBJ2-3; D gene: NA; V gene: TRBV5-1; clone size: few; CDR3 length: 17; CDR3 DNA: TGCGCCAGCAGCTTGGCCAGAGGACCAGCATACACAGATACGCAGTATTTT; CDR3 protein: CASSLARGPAYTDTQYF
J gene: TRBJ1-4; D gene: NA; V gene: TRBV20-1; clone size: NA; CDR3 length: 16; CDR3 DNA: TGCTGTGCTAGAGATCTGCAGGGGCCAACTAATGAAAAACTGTTTTTT; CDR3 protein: CCARDLQGPTNEKLFF
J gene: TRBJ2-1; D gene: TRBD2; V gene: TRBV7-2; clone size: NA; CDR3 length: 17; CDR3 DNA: TGTGCCAGCAGCCAGCAGGGTGGAAGCGGGAGGGCCAATGAGCAGTTCTTC; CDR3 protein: CASSQQGGSGRANEQFF
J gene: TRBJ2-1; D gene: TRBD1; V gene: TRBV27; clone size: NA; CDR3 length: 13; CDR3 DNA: TGTGCCAGCAGTTTCCTCCGGGACAGGGGGGAGTTCTTC; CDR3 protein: CASSFLRDRGEFF
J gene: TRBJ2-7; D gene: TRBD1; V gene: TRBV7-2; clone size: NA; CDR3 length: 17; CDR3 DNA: TGTGCCGGCAGCCAACCAATGGACAGGGGCAACCCCTACGAGCAGTACTTC; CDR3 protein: CAGSQPMDRGNPYEQYF
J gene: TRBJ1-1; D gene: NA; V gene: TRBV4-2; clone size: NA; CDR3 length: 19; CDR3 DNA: TGTGCCAGCAGCCAAGATCGGGAAGAGGGCGCGGCTCTGAACACTGAAGCTTTCTTT; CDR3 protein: CASSQDREEGAALNTEAFF
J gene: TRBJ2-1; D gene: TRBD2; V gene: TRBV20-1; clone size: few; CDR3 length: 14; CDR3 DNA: TGCAGTGCCCCTGGCGGGAGGGCCAGGAATGAGCAGTTCTTC; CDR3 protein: CSAPGGRARNEQFF
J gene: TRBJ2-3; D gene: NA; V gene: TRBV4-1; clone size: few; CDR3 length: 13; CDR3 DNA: TGCGCCAGCGCCAAGGGCCTCACAGATACGCAGTATTTT; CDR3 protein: CASAKGLTDTQYF
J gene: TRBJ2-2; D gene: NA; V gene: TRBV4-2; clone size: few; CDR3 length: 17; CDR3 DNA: TGTGCCAGCAGCCAAAAGACGGGGCGGGCGTTCACCGGGGAGCTGTTTTTT; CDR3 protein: CASSQKTGRAFTGELFF
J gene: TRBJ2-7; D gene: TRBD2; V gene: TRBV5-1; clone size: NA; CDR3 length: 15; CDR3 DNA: TGCGCCAGCAGCTTGACGCTAGCGGGAGCGGGCGAGCAGTACTTC; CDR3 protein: CASSLTLAGAGEQYF
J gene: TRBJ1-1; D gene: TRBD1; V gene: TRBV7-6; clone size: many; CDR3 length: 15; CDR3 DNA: TGTGCCAGCAGCTTGGCCGGGACAGTGAACACTGAAGCTTTCTTT; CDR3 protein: CASSLAGTVNTEAFF
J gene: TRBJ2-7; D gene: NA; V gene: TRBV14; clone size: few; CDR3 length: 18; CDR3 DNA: TGTGCCAGCAGCCAGGTGGACACTTTGTGGGACCCTCGCTACGAGCAGTACTTC; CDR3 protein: CASSQVDTLWDPRYEQYF
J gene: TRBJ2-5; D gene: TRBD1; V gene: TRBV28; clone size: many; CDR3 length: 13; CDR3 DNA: TGTGCCAGCTTCGACAGGGGACGAGAGACCCAGTACTTC; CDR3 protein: CASFDRGRETQYF
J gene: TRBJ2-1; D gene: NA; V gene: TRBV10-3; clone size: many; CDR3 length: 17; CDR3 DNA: TGTGCCATCAGTGAGTCAGATGTCGTGCTAGTTTACAATGAGCAGTTCTTC; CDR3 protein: CAISESDVVLVYNEQFF
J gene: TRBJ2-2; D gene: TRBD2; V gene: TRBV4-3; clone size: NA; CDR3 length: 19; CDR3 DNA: TGCGCCAGCAGCCAAGTTTTACTAGCGGGAGGAGTGAACACCGGGGAGCTGTTTTTT; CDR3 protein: CASSQVLLAGGVNTGELFF
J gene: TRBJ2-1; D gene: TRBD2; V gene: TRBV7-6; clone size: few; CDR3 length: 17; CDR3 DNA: TGTGCCAGCAGCCACACCCTAGCGGGAGGGGTCTACAATGAGCAGTTCTTC; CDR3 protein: CASSHTLAGGVYNEQFF